The source of this T cell receptor beta chain is a study of blood T cell repertoires in COVID-19. Study context: Sources were T cells, B-cell-depleted T cells, or PBMCs; the material itself was cDNA or gDNA.

How the authors handled the data: Amplification of reference gene primers provided the estimated nucleated cell counts. Produced via immunoSEQ multiplex PCR; TCRdb's table is partial and in-frame only. The V and J calls and the clone size are those of that table, but D and trimming were determined from the DNA. The table includes 150,000 to 200,000 clones, about 93% detected once. Trimming left V 6 bases short and J 10 bases short, with 21 bases between. The CDR3 runs to 14 residues. CDR1 MNHEY and CDR2 SMNVEV come from the germline V gene (reference sequence). Sequenced sample: peripheral blood. This chain uses TRBV27 with TRBJ1-1, with D unresolved. This TCR was sampled from a woman in her forties or fifties with acute or convalescent COVID-19. CDR3 nucleotides: TGTGCCAGCAGCTATAGACGGGGTCCTTTACCAGCTTTCTTT. The encoded protein is CASSYRRGPLPAFF.